Following are 5 T cell receptor beta chains from one sample sequenced in a study of T cell changes during pregnancy in multiple sclerosis. Assay used: immunoSEQ multiplex PCR; TCRdb lists only in-frame clones, some missing. Of around 60,000 clones in the sample, about nine tenths were seen once. Here the sequenced sample was peripheral blood, taken in the second trimester of pregnancy. These receptors originate from a female donor in good health, enrolled as a control in a pregnancy study.

In DNA form, the CDR3 reads TGTGCCTGGACCCGTCCGGGGTCTCCCTACGAGCAGTACTTC. Residues: CAWTRPGSPYEQYF. The rearrangement uses TRBV30 and TRBJ2-7; possibly TRBD2 for D (5 bases). The CDR3 totals 14 residues. V gave up 4 bases and J gave up 2 bases, with 15 bases separating them. CDR1 and CDR2 from the germline V gene are GTSNPN and SVGIG (reference sequence).

The rearrangement links TRBV18 to TRBJ2-3; 9 positions match TRBD1. Germline V gives CDR1 KGHSH, CDR2 LQKENI. Trimming at V came to 4 bases and at J to 4 bases, leaving 6 bases not matched to a gene. The CDR3 runs to 15 residues. The CDR3 protein is CASSQSGTGSDTQYF. CDR3 nucleotide sequence: TGTGCCAGCTCACAGTCCGGGACAGGGTCAGATACGCAGTATTTT.

The rearrangement uses TRBV7-2 and TRBJ2-7, with TRBD2 matching 9 bases. The CDR3 covers 16 residues. Germline lookup yields CDR1 SGHTA and CDR2 FQGNSA. The ends lost 5 bases at V and 6 bases at J; junction bases unmatched: 14. The CDR3 DNA sequence: TGTGCCAGCAGCCCCAGGGCCGCTAGCGGGAATCTCGAGCAGTACTTC. Its protein is CASSPRAASGNLEQYF.

The V call is TRBV4-2, the J call TRBJ2-6, with a weak D call TRBD2 (6 bases). Germline V gives CDR1 LGHNA, CDR2 YNFKEQ. V dropped 5 bases and J dropped 4 bases, with 18 bases sitting between them. The CDR3 covers 17 residues. CDR3 sequence reads: CASSTPGTFDGANVLTF. The CDR3 nucleotides read TGTGCCAGCAGCACCCCCGGGACTTTCGACGGGGCCAACGTCCTGACTTTC.

CDR3 DNA sequence: TGTGCCAGCAGCTTGGTAGGGGTGGATTCTGGAAACACCATATATTTT. It is translated as CASSLVGVDSGNTIYF. The gene calls are TRBV5-4 and TRBJ1-3; maybe TRBD1 (5 bases). The CDR3 length is 16 residues. V lost 0 bases to trimming and J lost 1 base, with 11 bases between them. Germline loops: CDR1 SGHNT, CDR2 YYREEE (reference sequence).